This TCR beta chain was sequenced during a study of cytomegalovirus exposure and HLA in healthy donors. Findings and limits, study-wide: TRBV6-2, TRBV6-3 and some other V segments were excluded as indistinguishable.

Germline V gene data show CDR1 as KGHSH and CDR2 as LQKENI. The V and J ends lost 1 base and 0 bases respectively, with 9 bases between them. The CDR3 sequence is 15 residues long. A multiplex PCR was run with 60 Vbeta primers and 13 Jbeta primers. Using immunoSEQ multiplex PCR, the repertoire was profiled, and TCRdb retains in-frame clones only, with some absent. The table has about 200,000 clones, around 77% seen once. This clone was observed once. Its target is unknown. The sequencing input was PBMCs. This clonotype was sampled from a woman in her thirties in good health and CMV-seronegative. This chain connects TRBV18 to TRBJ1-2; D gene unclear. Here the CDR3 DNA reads TGTGCCAGCTCACCACGGAACAGTGCTAACTATGGCTACACCTTC. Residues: CASSPRNSANYGYTF.